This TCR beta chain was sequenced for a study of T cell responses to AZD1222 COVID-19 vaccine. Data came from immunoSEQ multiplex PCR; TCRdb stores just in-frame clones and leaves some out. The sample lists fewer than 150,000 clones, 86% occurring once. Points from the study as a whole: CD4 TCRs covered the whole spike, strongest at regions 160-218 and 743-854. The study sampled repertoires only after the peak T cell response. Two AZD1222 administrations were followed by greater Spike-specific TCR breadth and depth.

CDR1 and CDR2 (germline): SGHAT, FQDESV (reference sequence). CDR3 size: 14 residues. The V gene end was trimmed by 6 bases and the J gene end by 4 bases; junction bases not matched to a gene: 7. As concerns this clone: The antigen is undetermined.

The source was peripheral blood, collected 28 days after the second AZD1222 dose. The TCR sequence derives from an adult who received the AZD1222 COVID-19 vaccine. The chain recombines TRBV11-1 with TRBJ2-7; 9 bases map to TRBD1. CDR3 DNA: TGTGCCAGCAGTTCCGGGACAGGGCCTTACGAGCAGTACTTC. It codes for CASSSGTGPYEQYF.